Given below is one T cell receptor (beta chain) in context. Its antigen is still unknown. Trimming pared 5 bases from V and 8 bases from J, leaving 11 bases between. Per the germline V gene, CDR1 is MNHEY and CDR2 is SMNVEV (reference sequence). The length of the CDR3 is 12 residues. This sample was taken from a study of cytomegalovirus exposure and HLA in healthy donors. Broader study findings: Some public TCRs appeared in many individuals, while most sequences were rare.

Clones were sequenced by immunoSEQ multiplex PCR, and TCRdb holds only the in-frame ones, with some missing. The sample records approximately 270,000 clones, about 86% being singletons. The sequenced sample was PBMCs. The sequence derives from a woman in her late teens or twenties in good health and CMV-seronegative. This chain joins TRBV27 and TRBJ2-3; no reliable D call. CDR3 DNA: TGTGCCAGCAGTCCGCCCTCGGGTACGCAGTATTTT. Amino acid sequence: CASSPPSGTQYF.